The TCR beta chain under discussion was sequenced for a study of cytomegalovirus exposure and HLA in healthy donors. Findings and limits, study-wide: More clonal expansion characterized HLA-associated TCR beta chains than equally common others in a later analysis. It was assumed in the presence/absence analyses that sequencing depth was roughly uniform across donors. Most TCR sequences proved rare, with some public TCRs found in many donors.

The CDR3 length is 15 residues. Trimming removed 1 base from V and 4 bases from J; junction bases left unmatched: 7. Germline CDR1 LNHNV, CDR2 YYDKDF (reference sequence). PCR primers comprised 60 Vbeta and 13 Jbeta primers. Authors' data handling: Unique TCR beta chains numbered around 80 million in a later analysis, with around 10 million shared. Profiled with immunoSEQ multiplex PCR; TCRdb holds only in-frame clones, not every one. That table furnishes V, J and clone size, whereas the DNA furnished D and trimming. The table includes 150,000 or so clones, more than 65% detected once. About this clone: The antigen is unknown.

This TCR derives from a young man in good health and CMV-seropositive. Sequenced: PBMCs. V and J are TRBV15 and TRBJ2-7, with 7 nucleotides matching TRBD1. The CDR3 DNA sequence: TGTGCCACCAGCAGAGGACAGGGCAAGAGTTACGAGCAGTACTTC. Protein product: CATSRGQGKSYEQYF.